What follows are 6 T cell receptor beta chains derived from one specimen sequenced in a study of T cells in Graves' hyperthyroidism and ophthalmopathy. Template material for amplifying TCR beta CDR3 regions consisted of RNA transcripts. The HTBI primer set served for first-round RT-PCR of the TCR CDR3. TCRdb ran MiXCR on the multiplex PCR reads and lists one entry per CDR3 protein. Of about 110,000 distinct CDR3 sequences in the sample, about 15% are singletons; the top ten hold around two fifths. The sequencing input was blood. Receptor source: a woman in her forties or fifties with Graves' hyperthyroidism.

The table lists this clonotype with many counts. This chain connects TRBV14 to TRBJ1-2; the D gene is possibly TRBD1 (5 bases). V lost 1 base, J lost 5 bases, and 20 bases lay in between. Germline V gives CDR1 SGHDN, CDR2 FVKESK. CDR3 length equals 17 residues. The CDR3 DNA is TGTGCCAGCAGCCAAGTCGGCCGGGACCGGAGGGGATATGGCTACACCTTC. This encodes CASSQVGRDRRGYGYTF.

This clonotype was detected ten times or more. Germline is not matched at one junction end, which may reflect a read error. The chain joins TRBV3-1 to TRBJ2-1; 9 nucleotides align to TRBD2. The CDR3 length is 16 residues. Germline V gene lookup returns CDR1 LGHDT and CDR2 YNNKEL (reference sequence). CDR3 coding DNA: TGTGCCAGCAGCCAAGATCTGGGACTAGCCTACGATGAGCAGTTCTTC. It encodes CASSQDLGLAYDEQFF.

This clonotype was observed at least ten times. CDR3 coding DNA: TGTGCCAGCAGTGAAACCAGTCGCCCAGAGACCCAGTACTTC. Translated, it gives CASSETSRPETQYF. The V and J genes are TRBV6-1 and TRBJ2-5; D is uncertain. The CDR3 length is 14 residues. Germline V gene data show CDR1 as MNHNS and CDR2 as SASEGT. Trimming removed 2 bases from V and 4 bases from J, with 11 bases in between.

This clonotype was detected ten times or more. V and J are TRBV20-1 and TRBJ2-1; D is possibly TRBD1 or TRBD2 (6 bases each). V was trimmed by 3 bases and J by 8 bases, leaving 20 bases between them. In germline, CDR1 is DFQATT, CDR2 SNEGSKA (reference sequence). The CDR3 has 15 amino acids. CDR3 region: CSASPAGRAGDEQFF. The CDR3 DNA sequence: TGCAGTGCTAGTCCAGCGGGCCGAGCAGGGGATGAGCAGTTCTTC.

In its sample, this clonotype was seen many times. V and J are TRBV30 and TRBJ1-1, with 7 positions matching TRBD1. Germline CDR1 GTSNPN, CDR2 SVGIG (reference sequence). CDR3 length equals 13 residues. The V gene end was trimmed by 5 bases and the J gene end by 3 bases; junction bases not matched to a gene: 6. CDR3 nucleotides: TGTGCCTGGGTACAGGGGAGGGACACTGAAGCTTTCTTT. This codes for CAWVQGRDTEAFF.

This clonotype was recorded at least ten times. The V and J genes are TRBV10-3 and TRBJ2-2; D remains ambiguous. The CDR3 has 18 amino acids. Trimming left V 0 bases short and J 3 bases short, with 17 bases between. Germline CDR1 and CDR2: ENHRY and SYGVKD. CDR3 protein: CAISESPDGRLDTGELFF. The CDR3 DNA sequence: TGTGCCATCAGTGAGTCCCCAGACGGACGCCTAGACACCGGGGAGCTGTTTTTT.